The rows below give T cell receptor beta chains drawn from one sample of a study of shared clonotypes between healthy human individuals. The data were produced by immunoSEQ multiplex PCR, yet TCRdb's version contains in-frame clones alone and is incomplete. The sample holds about 2,100,000 clones, roughly 91% seen once. Sequencing was done on a sample of naive CD8+ T cells from PBMCs. The receptors were gathered from a man aged 18 to 35 in good health. Some clones in this sample may be carry-over from other donors' samples. Both conserved end residues are part of each CDR3. A D gene is named only where the DNA matches it firmly. A clone size is listed for some rows: how often the clone was seen (once, few, many), or a class if it is expanded.

V: TRBV7-6; D: TRBD1; size: once; J: TRBJ1-5; CDR3: CASSLGDRVSNQPQHF; DNA: TGTGCCAGCAGCTTAGGCGACAGGGTTAGCAATCAGCCCCAGCATTTT
V: TRBV2; D: NA; size: NA; J: TRBJ2-1; CDR3: CATRGIGSNEQFF; DNA: TGTGCCACCCGAGGGATCGGGAGCAATGAGCAGTTCTTC
V: TRBV9; D: TRBD2; size: NA; J: TRBJ2-1; CDR3: CASSVDGTSGYNEQFF; DNA: TGTGCCAGCAGCGTAGACGGGACTAGCGGTTACAATGAGCAGTTCTTC
V: TRBV6-5; D: NA; size: NA; J: TRBJ1-1; CDR3: CASSYGTLQTEAFF; DNA: TGTGCCAGCAGTTACGGTACTCTCCAGACTGAAGCTTTCTTT
V: TRBV6-6; D: NA; size: NA; J: TRBJ2-1; CDR3: CASLISGEQFF; DNA: TGTGCCAGCCTCATATCGGGGGAGCAGTTCTTC
V: TRBV9; D: TRBD1; size: once; J: TRBJ2-5; CDR3: CASSVGQGAGETQYF; DNA: TGTGCCAGCAGCGTCGGACAGGGGGCAGGAGAGACCCAGTACTTC
V: TRBV27; D: TRBD1; size: NA; J: TRBJ1-2; CDR3: CASRQGDSPNYGYTF; DNA: TGTGCCAGCAGGCAAGGGGACAGTCCTAACTATGGCTACACCTTC
V: TRBV11-2; D: TRBD2; size: NA; J: TRBJ2-7; CDR3: CASSLGSTGGLEQYF; DNA: TGTGCCAGCAGCTTAGGTTCGACGGGGGGTTTGGAGCAGTACTTC
V: TRBV4-2; D: NA; size: NA; J: TRBJ2-1; CDR3: CASSLAGIEQFF; DNA: TGTGCCAGCAGCCTAGCAGGGATTGAGCAGTTCTTC
V: TRBV28; D: NA; size: NA; J: TRBJ1-5; CDR3: CASTGRGQPQHF; DNA: TGTGCCAGCACTGGACGGGGACAGCCCCAGCATTTT
V: TRBV30; D: NA; size: once; J: TRBJ2-7; CDR3: CAWSHRVGGEQYF; DNA: TGTGCCTGGAGCCATCGTGTTGGGGGGGAGCAGTACTTC
V: TRBV29-1; D: NA; size: NA; J: TRBJ1-6; CDR3: CSVEPGGGSPLHF; DNA: TGCAGCGTTGAGCCAGGAGGAGGCTCACCCCTCCACTTT
V: TRBV5-5; D: NA; size: NA; J: TRBJ1-5; CDR3: CASSLSPGADQPQHF; DNA: TGTGCCAGCAGCTTGAGCCCGGGAGCCGATCAGCCCCAGCATTTT
V: TRBV19; D: TRBD1; size: NA; J: TRBJ1-2; CDR3: CASLQTGWGDGYTF; DNA: TGTGCCAGCCTCCAGACAGGGTGGGGGGATGGCTACACCTTC
V: TRBV7-9; D: NA; size: NA; J: TRBJ1-1; CDR3: CASSFHLGQLTEAFF; DNA: TGTGCCAGCAGCTTCCATCTCGGCCAGCTCACTGAAGCTTTCTTT
V: TRBV10-1; D: TRBD2; size: NA; J: TRBJ2-1; CDR3: CASSVGTSGADEQFF; DNA: TGCGCCAGCAGTGTCGGGACTAGCGGGGCAGATGAGCAGTTCTTC
V: TRBV10-2; D: TRBD2; size: NA; J: TRBJ2-7; CDR3: CASSESTSGRAYEQYF; DNA: TGCGCCAGCAGTGAGTCGACGAGCGGGAGGGCCTACGAGCAGTACTTC
V: TRBV5-1; D: NA; size: NA; J: TRBJ2-2; CDR3: CASSPRSYQGGTGELFF; DNA: TGCGCCAGCAGCCCGCGGTCCTACCAAGGGGGCACCGGGGAGCTGTTTTTT
V: TRBV19; D: TRBD1; size: NA; J: TRBJ1-2; CDR3: CATLGQGDYGYTF; DNA: TGTGCCACCCTAGGACAGGGTGACTATGGCTACACCTTC
V: TRBV27; D: NA; size: NA; J: TRBJ2-7; CDR3: CASRLDRSLNEQYF; DNA: TGTGCCAGCAGGCTAGACAGGTCCCTTAACGAGCAGTACTTC